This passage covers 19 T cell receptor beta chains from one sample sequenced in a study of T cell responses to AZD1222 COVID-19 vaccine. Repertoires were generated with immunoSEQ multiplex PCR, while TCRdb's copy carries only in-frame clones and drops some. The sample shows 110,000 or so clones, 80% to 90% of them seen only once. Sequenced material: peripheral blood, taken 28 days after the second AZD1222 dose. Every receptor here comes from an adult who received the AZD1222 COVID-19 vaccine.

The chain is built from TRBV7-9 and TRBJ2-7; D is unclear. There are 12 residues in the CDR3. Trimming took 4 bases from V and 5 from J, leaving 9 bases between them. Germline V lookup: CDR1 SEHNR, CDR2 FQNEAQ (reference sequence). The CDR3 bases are TGTGCCAGCAGCTCCGCTGGAAACGAGCAGTACTTC. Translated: CASSSAGNEQYF.

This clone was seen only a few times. The DNA for the CDR3 is TGTGCCAGCAGTTTGCTCTCGCGAGGAGGGACACACTCCTACGAGCAGTACTTC. It encodes CASSLLSRGGTHSYEQYF. V gene TRBV28 combines with J gene TRBJ2-7, with D perhaps matching TRBD1 or TRBD2 (6 bases each). The germline V and J ends were trimmed by 3 bases and 0 bases, with 21 bases remaining between them. Germline values: CDR1 MDHEN, CDR2 SYDVKM. CDR3 size: 18 residues.

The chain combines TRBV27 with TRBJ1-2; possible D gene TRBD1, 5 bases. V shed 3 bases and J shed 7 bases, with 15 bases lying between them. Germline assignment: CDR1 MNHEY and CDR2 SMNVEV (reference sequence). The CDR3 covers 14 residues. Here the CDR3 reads CASSFGGSNRGYTF. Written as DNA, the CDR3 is TGTGCCAGCAGTTTCGGGGGTAGTAACCGTGGCTACACCTTC.

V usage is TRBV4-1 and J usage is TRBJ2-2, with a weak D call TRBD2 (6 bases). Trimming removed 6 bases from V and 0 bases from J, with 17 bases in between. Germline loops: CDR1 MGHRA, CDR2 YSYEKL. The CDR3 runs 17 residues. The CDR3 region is CASRPLRGTANTGELFF. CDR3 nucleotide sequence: TGCGCCAGCAGACCCCTCCGCGGGACGGCGAACACCGGGGAGCTGTTTTTT.

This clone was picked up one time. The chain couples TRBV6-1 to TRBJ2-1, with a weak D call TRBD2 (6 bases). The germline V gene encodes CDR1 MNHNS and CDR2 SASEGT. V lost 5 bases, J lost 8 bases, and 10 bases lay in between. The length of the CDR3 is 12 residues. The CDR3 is CASSMGGDEQFF. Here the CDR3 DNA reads TGTGCCAGCAGTATGGGGGGAGATGAGCAGTTCTTC.

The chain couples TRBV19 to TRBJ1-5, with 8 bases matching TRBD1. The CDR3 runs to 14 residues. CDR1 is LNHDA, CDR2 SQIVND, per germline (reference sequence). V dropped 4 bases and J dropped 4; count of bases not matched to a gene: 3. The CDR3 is CASSTTGGNQPQHF. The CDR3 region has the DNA TGTGCCAGTAGTACTACAGGGGGGAATCAGCCCCAGCATTTT.

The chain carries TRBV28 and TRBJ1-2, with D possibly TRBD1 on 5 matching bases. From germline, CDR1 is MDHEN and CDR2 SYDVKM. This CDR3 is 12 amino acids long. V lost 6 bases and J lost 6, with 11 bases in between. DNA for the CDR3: TGTGCCAGCAGATCGGTGGGGGATGGCTACACCTTC. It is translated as CASRSVGDGYTF.

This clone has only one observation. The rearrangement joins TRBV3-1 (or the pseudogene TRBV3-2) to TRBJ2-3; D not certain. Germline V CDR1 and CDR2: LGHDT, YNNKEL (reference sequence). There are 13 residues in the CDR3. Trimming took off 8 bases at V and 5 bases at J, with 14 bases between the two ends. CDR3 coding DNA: TGTGCCAGCGGCACCAACTTGGAAGATACGCAGTATTTT. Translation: CASGTNLEDTQYF.

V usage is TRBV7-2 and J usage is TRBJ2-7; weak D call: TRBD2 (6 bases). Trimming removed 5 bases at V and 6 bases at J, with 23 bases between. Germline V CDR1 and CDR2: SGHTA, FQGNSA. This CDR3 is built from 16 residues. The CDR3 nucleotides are TGTGCCAGCAGCCCAGATATCGGGGGAAGTGTAGTCGAGCAGTACTTC. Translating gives CASSPDIGGSVVEQYF.

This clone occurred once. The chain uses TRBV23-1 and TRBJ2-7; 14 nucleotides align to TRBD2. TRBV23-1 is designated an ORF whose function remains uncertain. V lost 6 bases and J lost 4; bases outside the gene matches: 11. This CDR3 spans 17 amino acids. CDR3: CASSTCLGTSGSYEQYF. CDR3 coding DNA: TGCGCCAGCAGCACCTGCCTCGGGACTAGCGGGAGTTACGAGCAGTACTTC.

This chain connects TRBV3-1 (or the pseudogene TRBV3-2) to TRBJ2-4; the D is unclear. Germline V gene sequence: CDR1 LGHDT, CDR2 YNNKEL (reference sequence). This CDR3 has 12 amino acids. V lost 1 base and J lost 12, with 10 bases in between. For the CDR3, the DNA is TGTGCCAGCAGCCAAGGGCAGGTCTATCAGTACTTC. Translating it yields CASSQGQVYQYF.

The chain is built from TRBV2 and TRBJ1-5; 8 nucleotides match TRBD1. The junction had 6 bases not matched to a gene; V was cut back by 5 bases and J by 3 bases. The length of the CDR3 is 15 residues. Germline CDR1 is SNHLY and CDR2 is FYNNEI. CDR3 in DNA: TGTGCCAGCAGTTCAGACCAGGGGGCCAATCAGCCCCAGCATTTT. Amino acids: CASSSDQGANQPQHF.

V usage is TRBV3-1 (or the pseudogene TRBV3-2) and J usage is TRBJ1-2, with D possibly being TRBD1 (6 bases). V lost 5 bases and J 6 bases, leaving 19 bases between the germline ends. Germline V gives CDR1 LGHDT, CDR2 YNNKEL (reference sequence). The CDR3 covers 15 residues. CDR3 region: CASSGYRVGGDGYTF. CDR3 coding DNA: TGTGCCAGCAGCGGATACAGGGTTGGCGGGGATGGCTACACCTTC.

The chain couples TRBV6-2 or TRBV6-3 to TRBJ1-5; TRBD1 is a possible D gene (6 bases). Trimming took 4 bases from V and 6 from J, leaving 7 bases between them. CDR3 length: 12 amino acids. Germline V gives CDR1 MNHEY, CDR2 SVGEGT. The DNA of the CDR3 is TGTGCCAGCAGTTGGGGGCTTCAGCCCCAGCATTTT. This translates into CASSWGLQPQHF.

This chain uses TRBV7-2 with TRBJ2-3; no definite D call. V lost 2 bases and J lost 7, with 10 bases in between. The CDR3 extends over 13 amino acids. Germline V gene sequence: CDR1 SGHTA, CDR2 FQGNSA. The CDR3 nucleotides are TGTGCCAGCAGCTTACAGCCAATGAATACGCAGTATTTT. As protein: CASSLQPMNTQYF.

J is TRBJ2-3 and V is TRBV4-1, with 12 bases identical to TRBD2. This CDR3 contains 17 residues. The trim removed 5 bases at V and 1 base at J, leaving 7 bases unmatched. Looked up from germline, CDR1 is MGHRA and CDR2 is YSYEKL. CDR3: CASSGRLAGEGTDTQYF. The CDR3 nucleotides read TGCGCCAGCAGCGGCCGACTAGCGGGAGAAGGCACAGATACGCAGTATTTT.

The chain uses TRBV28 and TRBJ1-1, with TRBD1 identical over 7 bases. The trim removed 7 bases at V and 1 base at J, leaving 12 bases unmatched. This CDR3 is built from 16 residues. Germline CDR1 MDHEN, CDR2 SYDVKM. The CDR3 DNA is TGTGCCAGCAAGGGGGCGCGAAGTACGGGGAACACTGAAGCTTTCTTT. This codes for CASKGARSTGNTEAFF.

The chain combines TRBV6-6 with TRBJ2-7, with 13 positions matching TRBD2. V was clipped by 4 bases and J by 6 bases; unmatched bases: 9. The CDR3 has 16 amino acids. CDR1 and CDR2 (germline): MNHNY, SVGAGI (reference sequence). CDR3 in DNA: TGTGCCAGCAGTTCGACTAGCGGGAGGTCTCTTCTCGAGCAGTACTTC. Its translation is CASSSTSGRSLLEQYF.

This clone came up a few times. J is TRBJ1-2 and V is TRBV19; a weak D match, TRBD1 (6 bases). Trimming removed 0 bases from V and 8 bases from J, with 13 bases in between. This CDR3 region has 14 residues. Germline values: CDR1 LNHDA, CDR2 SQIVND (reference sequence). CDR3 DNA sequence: TGTGCCAGTAGTATAGAAGAGGGGGTTAAAGGCTACACCTTC. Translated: CASSIEEGVKGYTF.